Shown below are 25 T cell receptor beta chains from a single sample sequenced in a study of regulatory T cells in long-lasting Graves disease. According to the study, TCR beta libraries were built with iRepertoire HTBI primers and CDR3-region Arm-PCR. Each CDR3 protein is one row after TCRdb ran MiXCR on the multiplex PCR reads. Here the sample spans roughly 560,000 distinct CDR3 sequences, around 16% being singletons. Noted time point: newly diagnosed GD, antithyroid drugs for less than 3 months. Construction of the TCR library relied on RNA isolated from PBMCs. These sequences were also reported in another study, on T cells in Graves' hyperthyroidism and ophthalmopathy.

Here the sequenced sample was peripheral blood mononuclear cells (PBMCs), taken at new diagnosis, from a patient treated with antithyroid drugs. Source of these receptors: a woman aged 40-65 years with Graves disease.

In the case of this clonotype: It is likely a read error, because the conserved phenylalanine at the end of the CDR3 is missing. The chain links TRBV5-6 to TRBJ2-3; the D is unclear. V gave up 1 base and J gave up 6 bases, with 3 bases separating them. Per the germline V gene, CDR1 is SGHDT and CDR2 is YYEEEE. CDR3 size: 11 residues. CDR3 sequence: CASSLTDTQYI. The DNA for the CDR3 is TGTGCCAGCAGCTTGACGGATACGCAGTATATT.

The J gene is TRBJ2-6, the V gene TRBV12-3 or TRBV12-4; D is ambiguous. The CDR3 runs 15 residues. V lost 2 bases and J 1 base, leaving 6 bases between the germline ends. In nucleotides, the CDR3 is TGTGCCAGCAGTTTAAGGGCATCTGGGGCCAACGTCCTGACTTTC. It is translated as CASSLRASGANVLTF.

The chain has TRBV28 and TRBJ2-1; D perhaps matches TRBD2 (5 bases). This CDR3 region has 13 residues. The germline V gene encodes CDR1 MDHEN and CDR2 SYDVKM. The germline V and J ends were trimmed by 7 bases and 4 bases, with 11 bases remaining between them. The CDR3, as DNA: TGTGCCAGCAAACTGGGGAGTTACAATGAGCAGTTCTTC. This translates into CASKLGSYNEQFF.

This clonotype was observed a handful of times. The CDR3 nucleotides read TGTGCCAGCAGCTTGGGCAGCGGGACCTTCAATGAGCAGTTCTTC. Encoded protein: CASSLGSGTFNEQFF. The chain combines TRBV5-5 with TRBJ2-1, with TRBD2 matching 7 bases. There are 15 residues in the CDR3. CDR1 is SGHKS, CDR2 YYEKEE, per germline (reference sequence). The J segment lost 6 bases and the V segment lost 0 bases, leaving 6 bases of the junction unmatched.

The CDR3 bases are TGCGCCAGCAGCTTGAACAGGGCGACCTACAATGAGCAGTTCTTC. This encodes CASSLNRATYNEQFF. The gene calls are TRBV5-1 and TRBJ2-1; TRBD1 is a possible D gene (6 bases). This CDR3 spans 15 amino acids. The V end lost 1 base, the J end lost 2 bases, and 10 bases lay between the germline ends. Germline-derived CDR1 and CDR2 are SGHRS and YFSETQ.

This clonotype was seen many times. This chain joins TRBV7-9 and TRBJ1-2; D is undetermined. Per germline, CDR1 SEHNR and CDR2 FQNEAQ (reference sequence). The germline V and J ends were trimmed by 5 bases and 2 bases, with 9 bases remaining between them. The CDR3 runs to 13 residues. CDR3 residues: CASSRGPNYGYTF. The CDR3 DNA is TGTGCCAGCAGCCGAGGACCGAACTATGGCTACACCTTC.

This clonotype has ten or more counts. This chain connects TRBV6-1 to TRBJ1-5, with D perhaps matching TRBD1 (5 bases). The V and J ends lost 10 bases and 6 bases respectively, with 16 bases between them. This CDR3 comprises 13 residues. CDR1 MNHNS and CDR2 SASEGT come from the germline V gene. The CDR3 loop is CATLDSPPQPQHF. CDR3 sequence (DNA): TGTGCCACTTTAGACAGTCCCCCTCAGCCCCAGCATTTT.

This clonotype was counted many times. V and J are TRBV11-1 and TRBJ2-7; no definite D call. Trimming cost V 2 bases and J 4 bases, with 6 bases left between them. Germline lookup yields CDR1 SGHAT and CDR2 FQDESV (reference sequence). The CDR3 totals 12 residues. CDR3 region: CASSLFGYEQYF. CDR3 sequence (DNA): TGTGCCAGCAGCTTATTTGGGTACGAGCAGTACTTC.

This chain joins TRBV28 and TRBJ2-7, with TRBD1 matching over 9 bases. Trimming at V came to 6 bases and at J to 4 bases, leaving 10 bases not matched to a gene. This CDR3 is 15 amino acids long. The germline CDR1 and CDR2 sequences are MDHEN and SYDVKM. The CDR3 sequence: CASRAGTGSPYEQYF. The CDR3 DNA follows: TGTGCCAGCAGAGCCGGGACAGGGTCGCCTTACGAGCAGTACTTC. The full variable domain, in which reference TRBV28 and TRBJ2-7 provide the parts outside the CDR3, is DVKVTQSSRYLVKRTGEKVFLECVQDMDHENMFWYRQDPGLGLRLIYFSYDVKMKEKGDIPEGYSVSREKKERFSLILESASTNQTSMYLCASRAGTGSPYEQYFGPGTRLTVT.

The V call is TRBV4-1, the J call TRBJ1-2; the D gene is possibly TRBD1 (5 bases). Germline V gives CDR1 MGHRA, CDR2 YSYEKL. The CDR3 consists of 14 residues. V lost 0 bases and J lost 8, with 13 bases in between. The DNA of the CDR3 is TGCGCCAGCAGCCAAGATCAAGGGGAAAGCGGCTACACCTTC. The encoded protein is CASSQDQGESGYTF.

The rearrangement uses TRBV27 and TRBJ1-1; 11 bases match TRBD1. Losses at the gene ends were 3 bases for V and 8 bases for J; bases not matched to a gene: 8. This CDR3 spans 15 amino acids. The germline CDR1 and CDR2 sequences are MNHEY and SMNVEV (reference sequence). The CDR3 DNA reads as TGTGCCAGCAGTTTTGTGGGACAGGGGGGACGGGAAGCTTTCTTT. Its protein is CASSFVGQGGREAFF.

This clonotype appeared many times. The chain combines TRBV7-2 with TRBJ2-7; 11 bases agree with TRBD1. There are 14 residues in the CDR3. V lost 5 bases to trimming and J lost 4 bases; unmatched junction nucleotides: 4. Germline CDR1 and CDR2: SGHTA and FQGNSA. CDR3 nucleotide sequence: TGTGCCAGCAGCCAGGACAGGGGGCTGTACGAGCAGTACTTC. Residues: CASSQDRGLYEQYF. The complete variable domain, with remaining parts taken from reference TRBV7-2 and TRBJ2-7, reads GAGVSQSPSNKVTEKGKDVELRCDPISGHTALYWYRQSLGQGLEFLIYFQGNSAPDKSGLPSDRFSAERTGGSVSTLTIQRTQQEDSAVYLCASSQDRGLYEQYFGPGTRLTVT.

This clonotype was recorded many times. J is TRBJ1-1 and V is TRBV6-5, with 7 bases identical to TRBD1. In germline, CDR1 is MNHEY, CDR2 SVGAGI. J gave up 6 bases and V 4 bases, and 11 bases lay outside the gene matches. The CDR3 is made up of 15 amino acids. The CDR3 protein is CASSLPWTGRAEAFF. In DNA form, the CDR3 reads TGTGCCAGCAGTTTACCCTGGACAGGAAGGGCTGAAGCTTTCTTT.

This clonotype was seen at least ten times. The J gene is TRBJ1-2, the V gene TRBV11-2; D remains unclear. Germline lookup yields CDR1 SGHAT and CDR2 FQNNGV. V lost 1 base and J 5 bases, leaving 5 bases between the germline ends. This CDR3 comprises 12 residues. The CDR3 region has the DNA TGTGCCAGCAGCTTAGGCGGGTATGGCTACACCTTC. Amino acid sequence: CASSLGGYGYTF.

V gene TRBV27 combines with J gene TRBJ1-5; 7 nucleotides line up with TRBD1. V shed 5 bases, J shed 2 bases, and the junction held 6 bases outside the gene matches. Germline CDR1 is MNHEY and CDR2 is SMNVEV (reference sequence). The CDR3 is 15 amino acids. CDR3 region: CASSNKGAGNQPQHF. In nucleotides, the CDR3 is TGTGCCAGCAGTAATAAGGGGGCTGGCAATCAGCCCCAGCATTTT.

This clonotype was counted ten times or more. The chain carries TRBV7-3 and TRBJ1-3; no clear D gene. CDR1 SGHTA and CDR2 FQGTGA come from the germline V gene. V shed 2 bases and J shed 0 bases, with 17 bases lying between them. This CDR3 has 18 amino acids. The CDR3 nucleotides are TGTGCCAGCAGCTTAGAGGCGTTGGCGTTGGTCTCTGGAAACACCATATATTTT. It specifies CASSLEALALVSGNTIYF.

This clonotype was counted a few times. The CDR3 DNA reads TGCAGTGCCCGGGACATCAATGGCTACACCTTC. Protein sequence: CSARDINGYTF. The V call is TRBV20-1, the J call TRBJ1-2; possibly TRBD1 for D (6 bases). The ends were cut back, 6 bases at V and 6 bases at J, with 11 bases in the middle. The CDR3 covers 11 residues. The germline V gene encodes CDR1 DFQATT and CDR2 SNEGSKA (reference sequence).

This clonotype was counted between two and nine times. CDR3 sequence (DNA): TGCGCCAGCAGCCAAGAGTCGTGGCGGACACCCTCTGGAAACACCATATATTTT. Protein product: CASSQESWRTPSGNTIYF. The rearrangement uses TRBV4-1 and TRBJ1-3; possible D gene TRBD1, 5 bases. Germline CDR1 MGHRA, CDR2 YSYEKL. The ends were cut back, 0 bases at V and 0 bases at J, with 15 bases in the middle. The CDR3 loop spans 18 amino acids.

This clonotype was counted ten times or more. This chain connects TRBV2 to TRBJ2-2; TRBD1 might be the D (6 bases). CDR3 length: 16 residues. Germline loops: CDR1 SNHLY, CDR2 FYNNEI. With 11 bases removed from V and 0 bases from J, the gap between germline ends came to 19 bases. CDR3 in amino acids: CASSREQGANTGELFF. The CDR3 DNA reads TGTGCCTCCTCTCGGGAACAGGGCGCGAACACCGGGGAGCTGTTTTTT.

This clonotype has a count of ten or more. The chain joins TRBV2 to TRBJ1-2, with D unresolved. Germline CDR1 SNHLY, CDR2 FYNNEI. The germline V and J ends were trimmed by 7 bases and 6 bases, with 18 bases remaining between them. The CDR3 is 14 residues long. CDR3 amino acids: CASTYLRRGDGYTF. The CDR3 nucleotides read TGTGCCAGCACCTACCTCCGACGGGGTGATGGCTACACCTTC.

This clonotype was picked up many times. The gene calls are TRBV6-5 and TRBJ1-5; D ambiguous. Trimming shortened V by 4 bases and J by 1 base, and 17 bases separated the two germline ends. The V gene's germline CDR1 is MNHEY and CDR2 SVGAGI. The CDR3 contains 17 residues. The DNA for the CDR3 is TGTGCCAGCAGTTCCCTTGTGGGTTCGGGAAGCAATCAGCCCCAGCATTTT. This sequence encodes CASSSLVGSGSNQPQHF.

The gene calls are TRBV14 and TRBJ2-1; either TRBD1 or TRBD2 may supply D (5 bases each). This CDR3 has 16 residues. V dropped 6 bases and J dropped 4 bases, with 19 bases sitting between them. Germline V lookup: CDR1 SGHDN, CDR2 FVKESK. CDR3 nucleotide sequence: TGTGCCAGCAGTCGACCGGGACCTACTCCATACAATGAGCAGTTCTTC. It is translated as CASSRPGPTPYNEQFF.

The table lists this clonotype with many counts. CDR3 loop: CAWSVRGSTEAFF. The CDR3 DNA reads TGTGCCTGGAGTGTACGGGGCTCCACTGAAGCTTTCTTT. The chain is built from TRBV30 and TRBJ1-1; perhaps TRBD1 as D (5 bases). This CDR3 spans 13 amino acids. Germline CDR1 GTSNPN, CDR2 SVGIG (reference sequence). Trimming shortened V by 0 bases and J by 4 bases, and 9 bases separated the two germline ends. Full variable domain (rest looked up from reference TRBV30 and TRBJ1-1): SQTIHQWPATLVQPVGSPLSLECTVEGTSNPNLYWYRQAAGRGLQLLFYSVGIGQISSEVPQNLSASRPQDRQFILSSKKLLLSDSGFYLCAWSVRGSTEAFFGQGTRLTVV.

The J gene is TRBJ2-1, the V gene TRBV2, with 7 bases that match TRBD1. Germline V lookup: CDR1 SNHLY, CDR2 FYNNEI. The CDR3 sequence is 15 residues long. The ends lost 6 bases at V and 0 bases at J; junction bases unmatched: 5. CDR3 sequence (DNA): TGTGCCAGCAGCGTAGACAGGGACTCCTACAATGAGCAGTTCTTC. This translates into CASSVDRDSYNEQFF.

This clonotype was counted between two and nine times. The rearrangement joins TRBV4-1 to TRBJ1-6; unclear D gene. V was cut by 2 bases and J by 5 bases, with 10 bases left in between. CDR3 length: 15 residues. Germline V lookup: CDR1 MGHRA, CDR2 YSYEKL. CDR3 residues: CASSQLGLNNSPLHF. CDR3 sequence (DNA): TGCGCCAGCAGCCAACTAGGGCTGAATAATTCACCCCTCCACTTT.